The following is a T cell receptor beta chain sequence with its context. This sample stems from a study of metastatic and nonmetastatic thyroid tumors. All patients were untreated before thyroid surgery. Source study methods: Differences in CDR3 between clinicopathological groups were drawn on to build a classifier intended to discriminate distant-metastatic papillary thyroid cancer patients. MiXCR re-clonotyped the PCR reads for TCRdb. These V and J calls are TCRdb output, not the study's own analysis. Among approximately 28,000 clones listed, approximately 15% were seen once. The CDR3 consists of 11 residues. With 10 bases removed from V and 4 bases from J, the gap between germline ends came to 10 bases. Germline CDR1 MNHNS, CDR2 SASEGT.

The gene calls are TRBV6-1 and TRBJ1-2; the D is unclear. This receptor was identified in a male donor with papillary thyroid cancer or a benign thyroid nodule (not recorded which). Some clones in this sample may be carry-over from other donors' samples. Input material: blood. CDR3 DNA: TGTGCCACCGCAGGTACCTATGGCTACACCTTC. It codes for CATAGTYGYTF.